The TCR beta chain under discussion was sequenced for a study of cytomegalovirus exposure and HLA in healthy donors. The overall study: There were 70 million to 95 million unique TCRs (from HLA-typed donors) in an early data release. Whole-study results and caveats: Among the sequence variants, a highly shared cluster was likely an artifact of sequencing.

PCR involved 60 Vbeta and 13 Jbeta primers. The repertoire was sequenced with immunoSEQ multiplex PCR; TCRdb's copy has only in-frame clones and lacks some. Of tens of thousands of clones in the sample, around 78% were seen once. Worth noting for this clone: Its cognate antigen is unknown.

Sequencing used PBMCs. The sequence was collected from a male donor in good health and CMV-seropositive.

The CDR3 DNA reads TGTGCCAGCAGCCTCCATGGGGAGGATGAGCAGTTCTTC. It translates to CASSLHGEDEQFF. The chain recombines TRBV7-9 with TRBJ2-1; perhaps TRBD2 as D (6 bases). The CDR3 spans 13 residues. Germline values: CDR1 SEHNR, CDR2 FQNEAQ (reference sequence). With 5 bases removed from V and 8 bases from J, the gap between germline ends came to 13 bases. The entire variable domain, with the rest obtained from reference TRBV7-9 and TRBJ2-1, is as follows: DTGVSQNPRHKITKRGQNVTFRCDPISEHNRLYWYRQTLGQGPEFLTYFQNEAQLEKSRLLSDRFSAERPKGSFSTLEIQRTEQGDSAMYLCASSLHGEDEQFFGPGTRLTVL.